These 32 T cell receptor beta chains came from one sample sequenced in a study of blood T cell repertoires in COVID-19. The method was immunoSEQ multiplex PCR; TCRdb's version includes in-frame clones alone and lacks a portion of them. This table has 130,000 to 150,000 clones, 84% appearing once. The material sequenced was peripheral blood. The origin of the receptors is a woman aged 50 to 60 in a cohort sampled during active or convalescent COVID-19.

This clone was picked up one time. The gene calls are TRBV10-1 and TRBJ1-4; unclear D gene. Trimming left V 0 bases short and J 8 bases short, with 10 bases between. The CDR3 is 14 amino acids. Germline V gene data show CDR1 as WNHNN and CDR2 as SYGVQD (reference sequence). CDR3 loop: CASSESGGNEKLFF. DNA for the CDR3: TGCGCCAGCAGTGAGTCAGGAGGGAACGAAAAACTGTTTTTT.

This clone was picked up one time. The chain is built from TRBV5-1 and TRBJ1-1, with 7 positions matching TRBD1. This CDR3 region has 14 residues. Germline V CDR1 and CDR2: SGHRS, YFSETQ. Trimming cost V 2 bases and J 3 bases; bases outside gene matches: 4. CDR3 sequence: CASSFRTGDTEAFF. CDR3 sequence (DNA): TGCGCCAGCAGCTTTCGGACAGGTGACACTGAAGCTTTCTTT.

The chain couples TRBV2 to TRBJ1-2; 8 bases map to TRBD1. V lost 4 bases and J lost 2; bases outside the gene matches: 6. Germline V gives CDR1 SNHLY, CDR2 FYNNEI. The CDR3 contains 15 residues. The CDR3 is CASSARTGRNYGYTF. The CDR3 DNA sequence: TGTGCCAGCAGTGCGAGGACAGGGCGGAACTATGGCTACACCTTC.

The chain is built from TRBV10-1 and TRBJ1-1; a possible D gene is TRBD1 (6 bases). The CDR3 spans 13 residues. Germline assignment: CDR1 WNHNN and CDR2 SYGVQD (reference sequence). V lost 6 bases and J 3 bases, leaving 11 bases between the germline ends. The CDR3 spells CASSRGFDTEAFF. The CDR3 region has the DNA TGCGCCAGCAGCAGGGGTTTTGACACTGAAGCTTTCTTT.

This clone showed up just once. The rearrangement links TRBV25-1 to TRBJ1-2, with a weak D call TRBD1 (5 bases). CDR3 length equals 12 residues. Germline loops: CDR1 MGHDK, CDR2 SYGVNS. Trimming removed 2 bases at V and 8 bases at J, with 9 bases between. CDR3 loop: CASSEQGAGYTF. In DNA, the CDR3 is TGTGCCAGCAGTGAACAGGGCGCCGGCTACACCTTC.

The genes are TRBV27 and TRBJ1-1; 7 nucleotides agree with TRBD1. Germline lookup yields CDR1 MNHEY and CDR2 SMNVEV (reference sequence). This CDR3 is 13 amino acids long. The junction had 4 bases not matched to a gene; V was cut back by 5 bases and J by 4 bases. The chain's CDR3 is CASSIYRGTEAFF. Written as DNA, the CDR3 is TGTGCCAGCAGTATATACAGGGGCACTGAAGCTTTCTTT.

J is TRBJ2-1 and V is TRBV18; D ambiguous. The CDR3 contains 14 residues. Trimming pared 2 bases from V and 4 bases from J, leaving 9 bases between. From germline, CDR1 is KGHSH and CDR2 LQKENI. CDR3 in amino acids: CASSPSSGYNEQFF. For the CDR3, the DNA is TGTGCCAGCTCACCATCCTCCGGTTACAATGAGCAGTTCTTC.

This chain's CDR3 is CASSTQEGQGSEQYF. The CDR3 coding sequence is TGTGCCAGCAGCACACAAGAGGGACAGGGTTCCGAGCAGTACTTC. The rearrangement links TRBV11-1 to TRBJ2-7; 9 bases align to TRBD1. This CDR3 is built from 15 residues. Germline V lookup: CDR1 SGHAT, CDR2 FQDESV (reference sequence). Trimming took 5 bases from V and 6 from J; bases not matched to a gene: 11.

This rearrangement joins TRBV19 to TRBJ2-5; 9 positions match TRBD1. V lost 7 bases and J lost 4; bases outside the gene matches: 13. Germline V gives CDR1 LNHDA, CDR2 SQIVND (reference sequence). The CDR3 is 16 residues long. CDR3 in DNA: TGTGCCAGTACCCCCACTACGGGACAGGGCCCAGAGACCCAGTACTTC. This translates into CASTPTTGQGPETQYF.

This clone was seen just once. The V gene is TRBV27, the J gene TRBJ2-7, with D possibly TRBD2 on 6 matching bases. V was shortened by 6 bases and J by 3 bases, with 18 bases between the two germline ends. The CDR3 runs 15 residues. Germline loops: CDR1 MNHEY, CDR2 SMNVEV (reference sequence). The CDR3 spells CASRSFFGGVYEQYF. The CDR3 bases are TGTGCCAGCAGATCCTTTTTCGGAGGGGTCTACGAGCAGTACTTC.

The chain has TRBV7-9 and TRBJ1-2; the D is unclear. CDR1 SEHNR and CDR2 FQNEAQ come from the germline V gene (reference sequence). The CDR3 loop spans 13 amino acids. The ends were cut back, 3 bases at V and 6 bases at J, with 11 bases in the middle. The CDR3: CASSFAGIDGYTF. DNA of the CDR3: TGTGCCAGCAGCTTTGCGGGGATCGATGGCTACACCTTC.

V gene TRBV7-2 combines with J gene TRBJ2-3; 10 bases line up with TRBD2. Germline V gene data show CDR1 as SGHTA and CDR2 as FQGNSA. The CDR3 is 15 amino acids. Trimming removed 2 bases from V and 4 bases from J; junction bases left unmatched: 3. The CDR3 DNA sequence: TGTGCCAGCAGCTTAAGCGGGGGGGATGCAGATACGCAGTATTTT. Translated, it gives CASSLSGGDADTQYF.

The chain recombines TRBV7-2 with TRBJ2-1; D remains unclear. Per the germline V gene, CDR1 is SGHTA and CDR2 is FQGNSA. The CDR3 spans 13 residues. Trimming took 4 bases from V and 6 from J, leaving 10 bases between them. The CDR3 reads CASSSRVINEQFF. CDR3 sequence (DNA): TGTGCCAGCAGCTCCCGGGTCATCAATGAGCAGTTCTTC.

This rearrangement joins TRBV5-1 to TRBJ2-3, with D perhaps TRBD1 (6 bases). CDR1 is SGHRS and CDR2 is YFSETQ in the germline V gene. This CDR3 spans 14 amino acids. Trimming removed 0 bases from V and 2 bases from J, with 7 bases in between. CDR3 loop: CASSLEGVTDTQYF. The CDR3 region has the DNA TGCGCCAGCAGCTTGGAGGGGGTCACAGATACGCAGTATTTT. The full variable domain, its missing parts supplied by reference TRBV5-1 and TRBJ2-3, is KAGVTQTPRYLIKTRGQQVTLSCSPISGHRSVSWYQQTPGQGLQFLFEYFSETQRNKGNFPGRFSGRQFSNSRSEMNVSTLELGDSALYLCASSLEGVTDTQYFGPGTRLTVL.

The chain combines TRBV10-3 with TRBJ1-1; a weak D match, TRBD1 (6 bases). The germline V and J ends were trimmed by 8 bases and 2 bases, with 15 bases remaining between them. The CDR3 totals 14 residues. Germline V gene data show CDR1 as ENHRY and CDR2 as SYGVKD. CDR3 loop: CAIRPGADNTEAFF. The CDR3 DNA follows: TGTGCCATCCGTCCAGGGGCGGATAACACTGAAGCTTTCTTT.

The V and J genes are TRBV5-1 and TRBJ1-1; D might be TRBD1 (6 bases). Looked up from germline, CDR1 is SGHRS and CDR2 is YFSETQ. V dropped 0 bases and J dropped 7 bases, with 13 bases sitting between them. This CDR3 has 14 amino acids. This CDR3 reads CASSLGELDSEAFF. CDR3 nucleotides: TGCGCCAGCAGCTTGGGAGAGTTGGACAGTGAAGCTTTCTTT.

The J gene is TRBJ2-1, the V gene TRBV7-9; 11 nucleotides align to TRBD2. This CDR3 has 18 amino acids. Germline CDR1 SEHNR, CDR2 FQNEAQ (reference sequence). The ends lost 5 bases at V and 0 bases at J; junction bases unmatched: 9. CDR3 sequence: CASSVGTSGRSSYNEQFF. The DNA for the CDR3 is TGTGCCAGCAGCGTGGGGACTAGCGGTCGCAGCTCCTACAATGAGCAGTTCTTC.

The DNA for the CDR3 is TGTGCCAGCTCACCGCGGGGGATGGATACGCAGTATTTT. Residues: CASSPRGMDTQYF. The genes are TRBV18 and TRBJ2-3, with TRBD2 identical over 7 bases. Germline values: CDR1 KGHSH, CDR2 LQKENI. V lost 3 bases, J lost 6 bases, and 3 bases stayed unmatched. CDR3 length: 13 amino acids.

This chain uses TRBV5-1 with TRBJ1-1; 7 nucleotides agree with TRBD1. V lost 4 bases and J lost 1; bases outside the gene matches: 7. The CDR3 is 15 residues long. Germline V lookup: CDR1 SGHRS, CDR2 YFSETQ. The CDR3, as DNA: TGCGCCAGCAGCATCCCCGGGACAGCGAACACTGAAGCTTTCTTT. It is translated as CASSIPGTANTEAFF. Combining the CDR3 with reference TRBV5-1 and TRBJ1-1 gives the whole variable domain KAGVTQTPRYLIKTRGQQVTLSCSPISGHRSVSWYQQTPGQGLQFLFEYFSETQRNKGNFPGRFSGRQFSNSRSEMNVSTLELGDSALYLCASSIPGTANTEAFFGQGTRLTVV.

This clone was seen only a few times. The CDR3 nucleotides read TGTGCCAGCAGCGGTGGGACAGGGGGCTCCTACGAGCAGTACTTC. It encodes CASSGGTGGSYEQYF. The rearrangement uses TRBV11-2 and TRBJ2-7, with 11 positions matching TRBD1. The CDR3 has 15 residues. The junction had 3 bases not matched to a gene; V was cut back by 5 bases and J by 0 bases. Germline values: CDR1 SGHAT, CDR2 FQNNGV.

This clone was seen more than once but under ten times. The chain joins TRBV7-3 to TRBJ2-5; TRBD1 agrees at 9 bases. The length of the CDR3 is 14 residues. Germline lookup yields CDR1 SGHTA and CDR2 FQGTGA. Germline trimming cut 5 bases from V and 4 bases from J; bases unmatched to any gene: 5. CDR3 amino acids: CASSRTGVGETQYF. DNA for the CDR3: TGTGCCAGCAGCAGGACAGGGGTAGGAGAGACCCAGTACTTC.

The V and J genes are TRBV7-9 and TRBJ1-1, with D uncertain. The germline CDR1 and CDR2 sequences are SEHNR and FQNEAQ (reference sequence). CDR3 length equals 13 residues. Between the trimmed V and J ends, which lost 5 bases and 4 bases, there was a span of 11 bases. As DNA, the CDR3 is TGTGCCAGCAGCCCCAGTGAGGGCACTGAAGCTTTCTTT. The encoded protein is CASSPSEGTEAFF.

The genes are TRBV6-1 and TRBJ1-4; D gene ambiguous. Trimming shortened V by 0 bases and J by 6 bases, and 14 bases separated the two germline ends. This CDR3 region has 16 residues. CDR1 is MNHNS, CDR2 SASEGT, per germline. CDR3 sequence: CASSEAISTGDEKLFF. CDR3 DNA sequence: TGTGCCAGCAGTGAAGCGATCAGCACCGGGGATGAAAAACTGTTTTTT.

The chain joins TRBV11-1 to TRBJ2-1; 10 nucleotides match TRBD2. The CDR3 contains 16 residues. Germline CDR1 and CDR2: SGHAT and FQDESV (reference sequence). The trim removed 5 bases at V and 1 base at J, leaving 5 bases unmatched. CDR3 region: CASSPRLAGSYNEQFF. CDR3 bases: TGTGCCAGCAGCCCCCGACTAGCGGGTTCCTACAATGAGCAGTTCTTC.

This chain connects TRBV7-2 to TRBJ1-5; D is uncertain. V was clipped by 4 bases and J by 7 bases, with 11 bases between them. The CDR3 spans 13 residues. CDR1 and CDR2 from the germline V gene are SGHTA and FQGNSA. CDR3 DNA: TGTGCCAGCAGCTATGTGTCCTACCAGCCCCAGCATTTT. It encodes CASSYVSYQPQHF.

This clone has only a few counts. The chain recombines TRBV4-1 with TRBJ1-2; D gene uncertain. Germline CDR1 MGHRA, CDR2 YSYEKL. The CDR3 runs 17 residues. The ends were cut back, 1 base at V and 4 bases at J, with 19 bases in the middle. The CDR3 reads CASSQAHDGYPSYGYTF. CDR3 coding DNA: TGCGCCAGCAGCCAAGCCCATGACGGGTACCCTAGCTATGGCTACACCTTC.

The V gene is TRBV7-2, the J gene TRBJ1-1, with unresolved D. Trimming took 4 bases from V and 11 from J, leaving 14 bases between them. The germline CDR1 and CDR2 sequences are SGHTA and FQGNSA. The CDR3 runs to 12 residues. The chain's CDR3 is CASSSGLGEAFF. In DNA form, the CDR3 reads TGTGCCAGCAGCTCAGGCCTCGGGGAGGCTTTCTTT.

J is TRBJ1-5 and V is TRBV30; no clear D. CDR1 and CDR2 (germline): GTSNPN, SVGIG (reference sequence). The CDR3 is made up of 15 amino acids. Trimming cost V 0 bases and J 0 bases, with 9 bases left between them. CDR3 nucleotides: TGTGCCTGGAGTGTTGCGGGAAATAGCAATCAGCCCCAGCATTTT. This sequence encodes CAWSVAGNSNQPQHF.

The rearrangement uses TRBV19 and TRBJ1-2; TRBD1 aligns across 10 bases. Per germline, CDR1 LNHDA and CDR2 SQIVND (reference sequence). V gave up 5 bases and J gave up 8 bases; unmatched junction bases: 11. This CDR3 comprises 15 residues. CDR3: CASSRTGTGAEGYTF. DNA for the CDR3: TGTGCCAGTAGTCGAACCGGGACAGGGGCAGAGGGCTACACCTTC.

The chain employs TRBV11-2 and TRBJ1-5; TRBD1 aligns across 12 bases. CDR1 SGHAT and CDR2 FQNNGV come from the germline V gene. Losses at the gene ends were 5 bases for V and 6 bases for J; bases not matched to a gene: 5. The CDR3 is made up of 15 amino acids. CDR3 in amino acids: CASSPGTGGLQPQHF. The DNA for the CDR3 is TGTGCCAGCAGCCCCGGGACAGGGGGCCTTCAGCCCCAGCATTTT.

This rearrangement joins TRBV5-4 to TRBJ2-3; possibly TRBD1 for D (6 bases). This CDR3 is built from 14 residues. Deletions cut 5 bases from V and 2 bases from J, with 12 bases between. CDR1 SGHNT and CDR2 YYREEE come from the germline V gene (reference sequence). The CDR3 DNA is TGTGCCAGCAGTGGGGACACTTCCACAGATACGCAGTATTTT. Its protein is CASSGDTSTDTQYF.

This clone has a handful of counts. This chain links TRBV7-9 with TRBJ1-3; 9 nucleotides match TRBD1. Germline V gene data show CDR1 as SEHNR and CDR2 as FQNEAQ (reference sequence). The CDR3 runs 15 residues. V gave up 5 bases and J gave up 4 bases; unmatched junction bases: 6. The CDR3, as DNA: TGTGCCAGCAGCGATACCGGGACAGGGGGAAACACCATATATTTT. This gives the protein CASSDTGTGGNTIYF.